This T cell receptor (beta chain) was sequenced in a study of blood T cell repertoires in COVID-19. Study details: From the United States, Italy and Spain came samples of acute and convalescent COVID-19.

In the authors' methods: Amplified reference gene primers provided the basis for estimating nucleated cell counts. The data were produced by immunoSEQ multiplex PCR, yet TCRdb's version contains in-frame clones alone and is incomplete. That table furnishes V, J and clone size, whereas the DNA furnished D and trimming. The table records about 100,000 clones, 88% of them present only once. Deletions cut 7 bases from V and 6 bases from J, with 16 bases between. The germline V gene has CDR1 MDHEN and CDR2 SYDVKM. The CDR3 is 13 amino acids. This receptor was identified in a woman aged 55-70 years with acute or convalescent COVID-19. The V gene is TRBV28, the J gene TRBJ2-7; a possible D gene is TRBD2 (5 bases). Sequencing was carried out using peripheral blood. DNA of the CDR3: TGTGCCAGCATCCGAGGGTTGGGGTTCGAGCAGTACTTC. Translating it yields CASIRGLGFEQYF.